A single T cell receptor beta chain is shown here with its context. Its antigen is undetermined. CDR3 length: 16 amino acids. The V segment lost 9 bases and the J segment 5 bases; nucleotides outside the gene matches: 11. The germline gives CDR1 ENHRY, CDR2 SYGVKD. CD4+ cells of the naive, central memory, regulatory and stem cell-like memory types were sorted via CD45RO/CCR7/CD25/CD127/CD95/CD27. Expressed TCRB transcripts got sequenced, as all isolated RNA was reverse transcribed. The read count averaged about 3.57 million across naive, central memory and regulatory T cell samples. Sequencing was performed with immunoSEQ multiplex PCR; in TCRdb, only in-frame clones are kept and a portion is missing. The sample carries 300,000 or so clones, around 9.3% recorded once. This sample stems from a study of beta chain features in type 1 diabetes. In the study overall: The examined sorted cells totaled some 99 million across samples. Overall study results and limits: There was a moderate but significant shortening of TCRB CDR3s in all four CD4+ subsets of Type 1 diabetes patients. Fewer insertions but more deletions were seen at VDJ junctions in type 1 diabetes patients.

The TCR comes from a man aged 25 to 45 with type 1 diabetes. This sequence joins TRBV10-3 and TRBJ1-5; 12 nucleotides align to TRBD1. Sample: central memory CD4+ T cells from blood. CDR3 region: CAIGGQGALNDQPQHF. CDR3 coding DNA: TGTGCCATAGGGGGACAGGGGGCCCTTAACGATCAGCCCCAGCATTTT.